This TCR beta chain was captured by sequencing in a study of beta chain features in type 1 diabetes. This clone has a handful of counts. Sorted CD4+ subsets: naive, central memory, regulatory, stem cell-like memory (CD45RO/CCR7/CD25/CD127/CD95/CD27 panel). What was sequenced were expressed TCRB transcripts, since all of the isolated RNA had been reverse transcribed. Sequencing used immunoSEQ multiplex PCR; TCRdb keeps in-frame clones, though not all of them. The sample consists of 350,000 to 450,000 clones, more than 11% of them appearing once. With 0 bases removed from V and 3 bases from J, the gap between germline ends came to 9 bases. The CDR3 contains 14 residues. Germline V gene lookup returns CDR1 SGHDT and CDR2 YYEEEE.

The sequence came from a man aged 25 to 40 in good health. V is TRBV5-6 and J is TRBJ2-5; D remains ambiguous. Sequencing used naive CD4+ T cells from blood. CDR3 loop: CASSLGRVKETQYF. DNA for the CDR3: TGTGCCAGCAGCTTGGGCCGGGTGAAAGAGACCCAGTACTTC.